The source of this TCR beta chain is a study of blood T cell repertoires in COVID-19. Study overall: Samples representing acute and convalescent COVID-19 were sourced from the United States, Italy and Spain.

Original handling: For nucleated cells, counts were estimated from reference gene primer amplification. Method: immunoSEQ multiplex PCR; TCRdb's copy keeps in-frame clones and lacks some. That table supplies the V and J calls and clone size; D and trimming were determined from the DNA. The sample gives more than 100,000 clones, more than 75% of which show up once; 2% to 3% is in the top ten. The CDR3 totals 18 residues. The germline gives CDR1 SGHRS, CDR2 YFSETQ. V was pared by 1 base and J by 10 bases, with 15 bases of the junction left unmatched. The rearrangement joins TRBV5-1 to TRBJ1-6, with 9 bases identical to TRBD1. Sequencing used peripheral blood. This TCR came from a man aged 50 or older with active COVID-19. The CDR3 loop is CASSLIPGQGSGESPLHF. In DNA, the CDR3 is TGCGCCAGCAGCTTGATCCCGGGACAGGGATCAGGGGAATCACCCCTCCACTTT.